Below, 3 T cell receptor beta chains from the same sample are listed, as sequenced in a study of CD8 T cells in Susac syndrome. The RNA, roughly 0.45 to 1 ug, was put through reverse transcription using random hexamers. TCRdb redid the calling of the immunoSEQ multiplex PCR reads with MiXCR, one entry per CDR3 protein. Among about 440,000 distinct CDR3 sequences, 75% to 90% were seen once, and the ten largest hold approximately 0.12%. Material for sequencing was CD8+ T cells from PBMCs. These receptors all stem from a human donor with multiple sclerosis.

The chain recombines TRBV29-1 with TRBJ2-7; 9 bases are a match to TRBD1. V dropped 1 base and J dropped 7; count of bases not matched to a gene: 2. This CDR3 contains 12 residues. The germline V gene has CDR1 SQVTM and CDR2 ANQGSEA. CDR3 protein: CSVEGDRDEQYF. Here the CDR3 DNA reads TGCAGCGTTGAAGGGGACAGGGATGAGCAGTACTTC.

The rearrangement uses TRBV19 and TRBJ2-5, with D possibly matching TRBD1 (6 bases). This CDR3 has 14 amino acids. Deletions cut 5 bases from V and 5 bases from J, with 15 bases between. Germline V gene lookup returns CDR1 LNHDA and CDR2 SQIVND (reference sequence). DNA of the CDR3: TGTGCCAGTAGTGCAAAGGGGGAGTGGGAGACCCAGTACTTC. This translates into CASSAKGEWETQYF.

The genes are TRBV27 and TRBJ2-4; 8 bases fit TRBD1. J lost 8 bases, V lost 1 base, and 7 bases had no gene match. Germline loops: CDR1 MNHEY, CDR2 SMNVEV (reference sequence). This CDR3 comprises 15 residues. The CDR3 sequence: CASSLLGTGVYIQYF. In DNA, the CDR3 is TGTGCCAGCAGTTTATTGGGGACAGGCGTATACATTCAGTACTTC.